A selection of T cell receptor beta chains follows, all from one sample in a study of PD-L1 blockade in urothelial cancer. TCRdb's table, derived via immunoSEQ multiplex PCR, lists solely in-frame clones and lacks some. The table includes about 29,000 clones, 84% detected once. The sample in question was PBMCs, obtained around atezolizumab (anti-PD-L1) treatment. The receptor set was obtained from a man between 65 and 85 years old with urothelial cancer. CDR3s include the opening cysteine and the closing phenylalanine or tryptophan. The order of the fields is D gene, clone size, J gene, V gene, CDR3 DNA, CDR3 protein. The D gene is left open where the match is weak. Clone size is stated in some rows and not others, as once, few, many or a class when expanded.

TRBD1	few	TRBJ1-3	TRBV7-8	TGTGCCAGCAGCCTCAAGGACAGGGGGCGAAAATCCGGAAACACCATATATTTT	CASSLKDRGRKSGNTIYF
.	.	TRBJ1-3	TRBV5-4	TGTGCCAGCAGCTTCGGGGGAGGCGGAAACACCATATATTTT	CASSFGGGGNTIYF
.	once	TRBJ1-2	TRBV30	TGTGCCTGGAGTGATGTCAGGGGCTATGGCTACACCTTC	CAWSDVRGYGYTF
TRBD2	.	TRBJ2-1	TRBV9	TGTGCCAGCAGCCCCTGGACTAGCGGGAGTGGCGGTGAGCAGTTCTTC	CASSPWTSGSGGEQFF
TRBD1	.	TRBJ1-4	TRBV5-4	TGTGCCAGCAGCTTGGAGGGACAGGGGAATGAAAAACTGTTTTTT	CASSLEGQGNEKLFF
.	once	TRBJ1-2	TRBV5-1	TGCGCCAGCAGCTACGAGACAGCAAACTATGGCTACACCTTC	CASSYETANYGYTF
.	.	TRBJ2-7	TRBV6-6	TGTGCCAGCAGTGACTTCGACGGAGCTAACGAGCAGTACTTC	CASSDFDGANEQYF
TRBD2	.	TRBJ2-5	TRBV5-1	TGCGCCAGCAGCCCTAGCGGGAGAAGGGAAGAGACCCAGTACTTC	CASSPSGRREETQYF
.	.	TRBJ2-3	TRBV6-6	TGTGCCACCCATTACGGAGCCGGCGCTAGCACAGATACGCAGTATTTT	CATHYGAGASTDTQYF
.	.	TRBJ2-1	TRBV5-4	TGTGCCAGCAGCAAGGCCGCCGCGACTGGAGACAATGAGCAGTTCTTC	CASSKAAATGDNEQFF
.	.	TRBJ1-1	TRBV29-1	TGCAGCGTTGGATCTGGGGGCCCCACTGAAGCTTTCTTT	CSVGSGGPTEAFF
.	.	TRBJ1-5	TRBV7-2	TGTGCCAGCAGCGAGAGTCGCAATCAGCCCCAGCATTTT	CASSESRNQPQHF
TRBD1	.	TRBJ1-5	TRBV28	TGTGCCAGCAGGAAAGCGGGGACAGGGGGGAATCAGCCCCAGCATTTT	CASRKAGTGGNQPQHF
.	.	TRBJ2-7	TRBV7-2	TGTGCCAGCAACTTACAAGGAGCCTACGAGCAGTACTTC	CASNLQGAYEQYF
TRBD1	.	TRBJ1-2	TRBV5-1	TGCGCCAGCAGCTTGGCCGGCAGGGGGCGAGGCTACACCTTC	CASSLAGRGRGYTF
TRBD2	few	TRBJ2-3	TRBV7-3	TGTGCCAGCAGCACCGGACATAGCGGGTACACAGATACGCAGTATTTT	CASSTGHSGYTDTQYF
TRBD1	few	TRBJ2-7	TRBV13	TGTGCCAGTGCCCGGGACAGGGGATACGAGCAGTACTTC	CASARDRGYEQYF
TRBD1	.	TRBJ1-2	TRBV10-3	TGTGCCATCAGTGAGCCGGACAGGGAGATTAACTATGGCTACACCTTC	CAISEPDREINYGYTF
TRBD2	.	TRBJ2-2	TRBV4-2	TGTGCCAGCAGCCACCCCGGGGGGGGACAGAACACCGGGGAGCTGTTTTTT	CASSHPGGGQNTGELFF
TRBD1	.	TRBJ1-1	TRBV10-1	TGCGCCACGACGACAGGGGGAGGTGGGAAGAACACTGAAGCTTTCTTT	CATTTGGGGKNTEAFF
TRBD1	.	TRBJ2-7	TRBV5-1	TGCGCCAGCAGCTGGGGGACAGCACTCTACGAGCAGTACTTC	CASSWGTALYEQYF
.	.	TRBJ1-2	TRBV9	TGTGCCAGCAGCGTAGGACAGACTAACTATGGCTACACCTTC	CASSVGQTNYGYTF
TRBD1	few	TRBJ2-1	TRBV11-3	TGTGCCAGCAGCTTAACGACGGGACAGGATTACAATGAGCAGTTCTTC	CASSLTTGQDYNEQFF
.	.	TRBJ2-1	TRBV2	TGTGCCAGCAGTGGGGGCAGCTATTACAATGAGCAGTTCTTC	CASSGGSYYNEQFF
TRBD1	.	TRBJ2-2	TRBV4-1	TGCGCCAGCAGCCAAGTCTGGACAGGGTCGAACACCGGGGAGCTGTTTTTT	CASSQVWTGSNTGELFF
TRBD2	.	TRBJ2-3	TRBV7-2	TGTGCCAGCAGCTCCGGGACTAGCCGATTAACAGATACGCAGTATTTT	CASSSGTSRLTDTQYF
TRBD2	.	TRBJ2-3	TRBV4-2	TGTGCCAGCAGCCAAGCTGCGGGAGTGGAGGGAGATACGCAGTATTTT	CASSQAAGVEGDTQYF
.	.	TRBJ1-1	TRBV7-3	TGTGCCAGCAGCTCGACCCGGGACACCACTGAAGCTTTCTTT	CASSSTRDTTEAFF
TRBD2	once	TRBJ2-5	TRBV7-2	TGTGCCAGCAGCTCTAGCGGGGGGAGGGGGACCCAGTACTTC	CASSSSGGRGTQYF
TRBD1	.	TRBJ1-6	TRBV7-3	TGTGCCAGCAGCGAAGGACAGGGGAATTCACCCCTCCACTTT	CASSEGQGNSPLHF
TRBD2	.	TRBJ2-7	TRBV5-5	TGTGCCAGCAGCTTGGGGGCGGGACTAGCGGATTACGAGCAGTACTTC	CASSLGAGLADYEQYF
TRBD2	.	TRBJ2-7	TRBV6-5	TGTGCCAGCAGTCGCGGACTAGAGCACTCCGAGCAGTACTTC	CASSRGLEHSEQYF
TRBD1	.	TRBJ1-2	TRBV18	TGTGCCAGCTCACCCCGGACAGGGGCCTACTCAGGGTATGGCTACACCTTC	CASSPRTGAYSGYGYTF
.	few	TRBJ1-1	TRBV30	TGTGCCTGCACCTTATCGACAAACACTGAAGCTTTCTTT	CACTLSTNTEAFF
TRBD2	.	TRBJ2-3	TRBV7-2	TGTGCCAGCAGCCTCAGGACTAGCGGGAGGGGGAGTACGCAGTATTTT	CASSLRTSGRGSTQYF
TRBD1	.	TRBJ1-5	TRBV7-2	TGTGCCAGCAGCTTTTCCAGGGGGAGCAATCAGCCCCAGCATTTT	CASSFSRGSNQPQHF
.	.	TRBJ2-1	TRBV11-2	TGTGCCAGCAGCTTAGCCCCAGGGCTATACAATGAGCAGTTCTTC	CASSLAPGLYNEQFF
TRBD2	.	TRBJ2-1	TRBV5-1	TGCGCCAGCAGCTTGGGGCCCCTGATGCGGGGGAGAAATGAGCAGTTCTTC	CASSLGPLMRGRNEQFF
.	.	TRBJ1-4	TRBV5-1	TGCGCCAGCAGCGACCCTGGACGGGGAGTGAATGAAAAACTGTTTTTT	CASSDPGRGVNEKLFF
.	.	TRBJ2-7	TRBV29-1	TGCAGCGTTGGGGCAGGGGCAAGTTACGAGCAGTACTTC	CSVGAGASYEQYF
.	few	TRBJ1-1	TRBV9	TGTGCCAGCAGCGTAGTGGGAGGGGGGAACACTGAAGCTTTCTTT	CASSVVGGGNTEAFF
TRBD1	once	TRBJ2-3	TRBV7-9	TGTGCCAGCAGCCCGGGACAGGGGGCAGATACGCAGTATTTT	CASSPGQGADTQYF
.	.	TRBJ1-1	TRBV18	TGTGCCAGCTCACCAAAGGAGGACACTGAAGCTTTCTTT	CASSPKEDTEAFF
.	.	TRBJ2-6	TRBV9	TGTGCCAGCAGACGGAGTTCCTCTGGGGCCAACGTCCTGACTTTC	CASRRSSSGANVLTF
.	medium-sized	TRBJ2-3	TRBV2	TGTGCCAGCAGTGAAGCGGGGGGACGGGCGAGTAATACGCAGTATTTT	CASSEAGGRASNTQYF
.	.	TRBJ2-7	TRBV5-1	TGCGCCAGCAGCTCCTTCTACGAGCAGTACTTC	CASSSFYEQYF